Shown below are 31 T cell receptor beta chains from a single sample sequenced in a study of shared clonotypes between healthy human individuals. Generated by immunoSEQ multiplex PCR, the TCRdb table keeps only in-frame clones and is missing some. The repertoire includes about 470,000 clones, about 85% of them detected once, and 13% sits in the top ten. Source material: PBMCs. These receptors were collected from a woman between 40 and 50 years old in good health. Some clones in this sample may be carry-over from other donors' samples.

The gene calls are TRBV18 and TRBJ2-3; 7 positions match TRBD2. The CDR3 runs to 16 residues. Germline CDR1 KGHSH, CDR2 LQKENI. Trimming cost V 3 bases and J 2 bases; bases outside gene matches: 8. Here the CDR3 DNA reads TGTGCCAGCTCACCCCTGGCTAGCGGATTCACAGATACGCAGTATTTT. Its translation is CASSPLASGFTDTQYF.

To note about this clone: The same CDR3 also results from other DNA sequences found in this sample. The chain employs TRBV5-1 and TRBJ2-1; 12 bases map to TRBD2. CDR3 length equals 15 residues. The V segment lost 2 bases and the J segment 5 bases; nucleotides outside the gene matches: 2. Germline assignment: CDR1 SGHRS and CDR2 YFSETQ. CDR3 protein: CASSLRLAGDNEQFF. Written as DNA, the CDR3 is TGCGCCAGCAGCTTACGACTAGCGGGAGACAATGAGCAGTTCTTC.

This clone was observed many times. The V call is TRBV10-3, the J call TRBJ2-7; 10 nucleotides align to TRBD2. Per germline, CDR1 ENHRY and CDR2 SYGVKD. V shed 6 bases and J 4 bases; nucleotides not matched to a gene: 3. This CDR3 contains 13 residues. The CDR3 here is CAISLAGGYEQYF. DNA for the CDR3: TGTGCCATCAGCTTAGCGGGAGGATACGAGCAGTACTTC.

V and J are TRBV29-1 and TRBJ2-7; the match to TRBD2 covers 7 bases. Germline CDR1 is SQVTM and CDR2 is ANQGSEA. The J segment lost 5 bases and the V segment lost 6 bases, leaving 10 bases of the junction unmatched. The CDR3 contains 13 residues. The CDR3 sequence is CSVTGGSEHEQYF. In DNA, the CDR3 is TGCAGCGTGACGGGCGGGAGCGAACACGAGCAGTACTTC.

The J gene is TRBJ2-7, the V gene TRBV2, with D perhaps matching TRBD1 (6 bases). Trimming cost V 4 bases and J 3 bases, with 13 bases left between them. Germline CDR1 SNHLY, CDR2 FYNNEI. The CDR3 is made up of 14 amino acids. CDR3 sequence reads: CASSGQGPNYEQYF. For the CDR3, the DNA is TGTGCCAGCAGTGGCCAGGGGCCCAACTACGAGCAGTACTTC.

The chain links TRBV29-1 to TRBJ1-6; TRBD1 matches 9 bases. Germline trimming cut 3 bases from V and 3 bases from J; bases unmatched to any gene: 6. The CDR3 is 16 amino acids. Germline-derived CDR1 and CDR2 are SQVTM and ANQGSEA. In nucleotides, the CDR3 is TGCAGCGTTGAGGGACAGGGAGGGTACTATAATTCACCCCTCCACTTT. Residues: CSVEGQGGYYNSPLHF.

The rearrangement links TRBV5-6 to TRBJ2-5; D not certain. The CDR3 has 13 amino acids. The V gene lost 5 bases and the J gene lost 5 bases, with 13 bases spanning the gap. Germline loops: CDR1 SGHDT, CDR2 YYEEEE. In nucleotides, the CDR3 is TGTGCCAGCAGAGGTCGGGTGATGGAGACCCAGTACTTC. Protein sequence: CASRGRVMETQYF.

The genes are TRBV7-9 and TRBJ2-7; possibly TRBD1 for D (6 bases). Trimming took 4 bases from V and 2 from J, leaving 15 bases between them. CDR1 SEHNR and CDR2 FQNEAQ come from the germline V gene (reference sequence). The CDR3 has 15 amino acids. The DNA for the CDR3 is TGTGCCAGCAGCTCCGTTGGGGACACCCCCTACGAGCAGTACTTC. Translating it yields CASSSVGDTPYEQYF.

CDR3 nucleotide sequence: TGTGCCAGCAGTGAATTTAGCGGGAGAAGGGATACGCAGTATTTT. This sequence encodes CASSEFSGRRDTQYF. The chain is built from TRBV2 and TRBJ2-3; 9 bases are shared with TRBD2. Germline CDR1 reads SNHLY; CDR2 reads FYNNEI. The CDR3 loop spans 15 amino acids. The junction had 6 bases not matched to a gene; V was cut back by 2 bases and J by 6 bases.

The chain has TRBV7-2 and TRBJ2-1, with D possibly matching TRBD1 (5 bases). Trimming removed 8 bases from V and 9 bases from J, with 14 bases in between. The CDR3 contains 12 residues. Germline lookup yields CDR1 SGHTA and CDR2 FQGNSA. CDR3 bases: TGTGCCAGCGGAACCAGGGCGGCTGAGCAGTTCTTC. Amino acids: CASGTRAAEQFF.

The chain links TRBV5-1 to TRBJ1-3; D remains unclear. V lost 3 bases and J 0 bases, leaving 16 bases between the germline ends. From germline, CDR1 is SGHRS and CDR2 YFSETQ. This CDR3 region has 17 residues. Here the CDR3 DNA reads TGCGCCAGCAGCTGGGCCCTGGGCGGCCGCTCTGGAAACACCATATATTTT. Amino acids: CASSWALGGRSGNTIYF.

The chain joins TRBV18 to TRBJ2-3; 10 nucleotides match TRBD1. The trim removed 3 bases at V and 1 base at J, leaving 7 bases unmatched. Per the germline V gene, CDR1 is KGHSH and CDR2 is LQKENI. CDR3 length equals 17 residues. The CDR3 is CASSPPGQGLRTDTQYF. The CDR3 nucleotides read TGTGCCAGCTCACCCCCGGGACAGGGGCTTCGCACAGATACGCAGTATTTT. Full variable domain (missing parts from reference TRBV18 and TRBJ2-3): NAGVMQNPRHLVRRRGQEARLRCSPMKGHSHVYWYRQLPEEGLKFMVYLQKENIIDESGMPKERFSAEFPKEGPSILRIQQVVRGDSAAYFCASSPPGQGLRTDTQYFGPGTRLTVL.

The chain couples TRBV28 to TRBJ1-3; 9 nucleotides match TRBD1. This CDR3 contains 21 residues. The trim removed 1 base at V and 4 bases at J, leaving 20 bases unmatched. The V gene's germline CDR1 is MDHEN and CDR2 SYDVKM. CDR3 sequence: CASSLSPRDRATPWRGNTIYF. CDR3 in DNA: TGTGCCAGCAGTTTATCCCCACGGGACAGGGCAACACCGTGGCGAGGAAACACCATATATTTT. The complete variable domain, with remaining parts taken from reference TRBV28 and TRBJ1-3, reads DVKVTQSSRYLVKRTGEKVFLECVQDMDHENMFWYRQDPGLGLRLIYFSYDVKMKEKGDIPEGYSVSREKKERFSLILESASTNQTSMYLCASSLSPRDRATPWRGNTIYFGEGSWLTVV.

Points on this clone: This CDR3 is also generated by other DNA sequences in the sample. V usage is TRBV5-1 and J usage is TRBJ2-7; D is possibly TRBD2 (6 bases). This CDR3 spans 13 amino acids. V lost 4 bases, J lost 6 bases, and 14 bases lay in between. The V gene's germline CDR1 is SGHRS and CDR2 YFSETQ. CDR3 coding DNA: TGCGCCAGCAGCCTGGGACTCGGAGGCGAGCAGTACTTC. It yields the protein CASSLGLGGEQYF.

V is TRBV5-1 and J is TRBJ1-4; no clear D. Deletions cut 2 bases from V and 8 bases from J, with 16 bases between. The germline V gene has CDR1 SGHRS and CDR2 YFSETQ. The CDR3 is 15 amino acids. The CDR3 loop is CASSLTGTLGEKLFF. CDR3 sequence (DNA): TGCGCCAGCAGCTTAACCGGAACATTAGGGGAAAAACTGTTTTTT.

About this clone itself: This sample includes further DNA sequences coding for the same CDR3. The V and J genes are TRBV7-9 and TRBJ1-1; the D gene is possibly TRBD1 (5 bases). CDR3 size: 13 residues. Germline-derived CDR1 and CDR2 are SEHNR and FQNEAQ (reference sequence). The V end lost 5 bases, the J end lost 0 bases, and 7 bases lay between the germline ends. CDR3 bases: TGTGCCAGCAGCCTACAGGTGAACACTGAAGCTTTCTTT. Translating gives CASSLQVNTEAFF.

The J gene is TRBJ1-1, the V gene TRBV9; D not resolved. V lost 2 bases and J 8 bases, leaving 16 bases between the germline ends. The germline gives CDR1 SGDLS, CDR2 YYNGEE. This CDR3 region has 14 residues. The CDR3 loop is CASSVSGVKTEAFF. As DNA, the CDR3 is TGTGCCAGCAGCGTTTCCGGGGTTAAAACAGAAGCTTTCTTT. Based on the CDR3 plus reference TRBV9 and TRBJ1-1, the full variable domain is DSGVTQTPKHLITATGQRVTLRCSPRSGDLSVYWYQQSLDQGLQFLIQYYNGEERAKGNILERFSAQQFPDLHSELNLSSLELGDSALYFCASSVSGVKTEAFFGQGTRLTVV.

This sequence joins TRBV19 and TRBJ2-1, with TRBD2 identical over 12 bases. This CDR3 region has 15 residues. Trimming cost V 8 bases and J 8 bases; bases outside gene matches: 10. Germline loops: CDR1 LNHDA, CDR2 SQIVND (reference sequence). CDR3 coding DNA: TGTGCCAGTCACCCCGGACTAGCGGGAAGTCATGAGCAGTTCTTC. It yields the protein CASHPGLAGSHEQFF.

The V and J genes are TRBV7-9 and TRBJ1-3; TRBD1 might be the D (6 bases). V was trimmed by 5 bases and J by 0 bases, leaving 11 bases between them. Germline assignment: CDR1 SEHNR and CDR2 FQNEAQ (reference sequence). The CDR3 sequence is 15 residues long. CDR3 DNA: TGTGCCAGCAGCCCAGGACAGAGCTCTGGAAACACCATATATTTT. Its translation is CASSPGQSSGNTIYF. The whole variable domain, filled in from reference TRBV7-9 and TRBJ1-3, reads DTGVSQNPRHKITKRGQNVTFRCDPISEHNRLYWYRQTLGQGPEFLTYFQNEAQLEKSRLLSDRFSAERPKGSFSTLEIQRTEQGDSAMYLCASSPGQSSGNTIYFGEGSWLTVV.

This clone was observed a few times. The sample has other DNA sequences that encode this CDR3 too. The chain couples TRBV28 to TRBJ2-7; D gene ambiguous. Trimming removed 3 bases at V and 4 bases at J, with 4 bases between. Per the germline V gene, CDR1 is MDHEN and CDR2 is SYDVKM. CDR3 length: 11 amino acids. This CDR3 reads CASSFGYEQYF. For the CDR3, the DNA is TGTGCCAGCAGTTTCGGGTACGAGCAGTACTTC.

V is TRBV4-2 and J is TRBJ1-2; D call uncertain. The V gene's germline CDR1 is LGHNA and CDR2 YNFKEQ. The CDR3 totals 13 residues. Deletions cut 0 bases from V and 12 bases from J, with 14 bases between. The chain's CDR3 is CASSQDVHTRDTF. In DNA, the CDR3 is TGTGCCAGCAGCCAAGATGTACATACTAGAGACACCTTC.

V usage is TRBV7-8 and J usage is TRBJ2-3; TRBD2 might be the D (6 bases). Germline CDR1 is SGHVS and CDR2 is FQNEAQ. The CDR3 consists of 15 residues. Trimming pared 3 bases from V and 5 bases from J, leaving 15 bases between. The CDR3: CASSLGGGIGDTQYF. The CDR3 coding sequence is TGTGCCAGCAGCTTGGGAGGCGGGATAGGAGATACGCAGTATTTT. Complete variable domain (other parts from reference TRBV7-8 and TRBJ2-3): GAGVSQSPRYKVAKRGQDVALRCDPISGHVSLFWYQQALGQGPEFLTYFQNEAQLDKSGLPSDRFFAERPEGSVSTLKIQRTQQEDSAVYLCASSLGGGIGDTQYFGPGTRLTVL.

The chain uses TRBV10-3 and TRBJ2-7; 7 bases align to TRBD1. The CDR3 runs to 16 residues. The germline gives CDR1 ENHRY, CDR2 SYGVKD. The trim removed 4 bases at V and 2 bases at J, leaving 11 bases unmatched. CDR3 in DNA: TGTGCCATCAGTGGAGCCCCCCCCGGGACAGCCTACGAGCAGTACTTC. The encoded protein is CAISGAPPGTAYEQYF.

V and J are TRBV11-3 and TRBJ2-2, with a weak D call TRBD2 (7 bases). V lost 6 bases and J lost 6, with 17 bases in between. This CDR3 has 15 residues. CDR1 and CDR2 from the germline V gene are SGHNT and YENEEA. CDR3 in amino acids: CASSRGGGDAGELFF. The CDR3 DNA follows: TGTGCCAGCAGTCGTGGAGGGGGGGATGCCGGGGAGCTGTTTTTT.

The table lists this clone with a count of one. The V call is TRBV10-3, the J call TRBJ2-3; the D is unclear. V lost 5 bases, J lost 6 bases, and 6 bases lay in between. This CDR3 contains 11 residues. Per germline, CDR1 ENHRY and CDR2 SYGVKD. CDR3 sequence: CAISSRDTQYF. CDR3 sequence (DNA): TGTGCCATCAGTTCGCGGGATACGCAGTATTTT.

Notes on this clone: An end of the junction does not agree with germline; a read error may underlie this. J is TRBJ2-2 and V is TRBV7-7, with TRBD1 matching over 8 bases. CDR1 SSHAT and CDR2 FNYEAQ come from the germline V gene (reference sequence). The CDR3 has 15 residues. The CDR3 DNA follows: TGTGCTAGCAGCTTCGGACAGGGGAACACCGGGGAGCTGTTTTTT. Translation: CASSFGQGNTGELFF.

This rearrangement joins TRBV2 to TRBJ2-5; 9 bases are shared with TRBD2. The CDR3 loop spans 14 amino acids. V lost 7 bases and J lost 1; bases outside the gene matches: 4. Germline V gene lookup returns CDR1 SNHLY and CDR2 FYNNEI. For the CDR3, the DNA is TGTGCCAGCACCCCTAGCGGGACCCAAGAGACCCAGTACTTC. The encoded protein is CASTPSGTQETQYF.

The V call is TRBV15, the J call TRBJ2-5; perhaps D is TRBD1 or TRBD2 (5 bases each). The CDR3 loop spans 13 amino acids. Trimming removed 7 bases from V and 2 bases from J, with 11 bases in between. Germline V CDR1 and CDR2: LNHNV, YYDKDF (reference sequence). The CDR3 DNA follows: TGTGCCACCACTCGATGGGGGCAAGAGACCCAGTACTTC. This codes for CATTRWGQETQYF.

The rearrangement links TRBV21-1 to TRBJ2-1; the DNA was not used to check the table's D call, TRBD2. TRBV21-1 is designated a pseudogene. The CDR3 loop spans 13 amino acids. The CDR3 DNA sequence: TGTGCCAGCAGCTCCCCGAGGAGCGGTGAGCAGTTCTTC. Translating it yields CASSSPRSGEQFF.

J is TRBJ2-1 and V is TRBV30, with a possible D match to TRBD1 (6 bases). There are 15 residues in the CDR3. Trimming removed 7 bases at V and 5 bases at J, with 21 bases between. Germline values: CDR1 GTSNPN, CDR2 SVGIG (reference sequence). The CDR3 spells CALNRVGTGNNEQFF. The CDR3 DNA is TGTGCCTTGAACAGGGTAGGAACGGGAAACAATGAGCAGTTCTTC.

Note on this clone: At one end the junction does not follow the germline gene, possibly because of a read error. V gene TRBV7-9 combines with J gene TRBJ2-1; perhaps D is TRBD1 or TRBD2 (5 bases each). Per germline, CDR1 SEHNR and CDR2 FQNEAQ (reference sequence). The CDR3 contains 11 residues. The CDR3 DNA reads as TGTGCCAGCAGCTTAATGGGGCTAGCCCTCTTC. This sequence encodes CASSLMGLALF.